This T cell receptor (beta chain) was recorded in a study of cytomegalovirus exposure and HLA in healthy donors. The study's findings and limits: For most TCR beta V segments, an earlier analysis put the productive rate at about 87% or about 30% of the time. In vitro checks showed that a few CMV-associated chains really do target CMV antigens.

In the PCR, 60 Vbeta and 13 Jbeta primers were used. Assay: immunoSEQ multiplex PCR; the TCRdb copy retains only in-frame clones and omits some. This sample has 150,000 or so clones; more than 60% occur once, and the top ten carry 3% to 4%. The V end lost 1 base, the J end lost 4 bases, and 13 bases lay between the germline ends. Germline assignment: CDR1 LNHNV and CDR2 YYDKDF (reference sequence). The CDR3 spans 16 residues. This clone came up a few times. Its antigen is unknown. Sequenced material: PBMCs. The chain employs TRBV15 and TRBJ1-4, with a tentative D call TRBD1 (5 bases). The source of this sequence is a middle-aged woman in good health and CMV-seronegative. The CDR3 spells CATSRAGGGVNEKLFF. The CDR3 DNA reads as TGTGCCACCAGCAGAGCTGGGGGAGGGGTTAATGAAAAACTGTTTTTT.